This is a list of T cell receptor beta chains from one sample in a study of cytomegalovirus exposure and HLA in healthy donors. Sequenced by immunoSEQ multiplex PCR; TCRdb stores in-frame clones only, minus some. This sample's table reports under 250,000 clones. Input material: PBMCs. The receptors shown here come from a girl aged 2 to 10 in good health and CMV-seropositive. The conserved cysteine and the conserved F or W are not part of the CDR3 here. Fields, in order: V gene, CDR3 protein.

v_call: TRBV7-2
cdr3_aa: ASSLGLWGLAGGGNEQF

v_call: TRBV27
cdr3_aa: ASSLSSRGIWTSGSSYNEQF

v_call: TRBV28
cdr3_aa: ASSHQQGSNEKLF

v_call: TRBV28
cdr3_aa: ASSSEDRGSRGLNEKLF

v_call: TRBV25-1
cdr3_aa: ASSAPQPNTEAF

v_call: TRBV6-6
cdr3_aa: ASSWSGGSYEQY

v_call: TRBV4-1
cdr3_aa: ASSQVIGGAHEQY

v_call: TRBV9
cdr3_aa: ASSTTGTGANEKLF

v_call: TRBV29-1
cdr3_aa: SVTTGFDTEAF

v_call: TRBV5-8
cdr3_aa: ASSLAIQGGYNEQF

v_call: TRBV5-1
cdr3_aa: ASSLGGDRISSYEQY

v_call: TRBV11-2
cdr3_aa: ASSLAGTGTYEQY

v_call: TRBV15
cdr3_aa: ATSRDGTGIANEQY

v_call: TRBV11-1
cdr3_aa: ASSLAAGSGNTIY

v_call: TRBV6-1
cdr3_aa: ASSRDITDTQY

v_call: TRBV10-3
cdr3_aa: AARQGMPPDTQY

v_call: TRBV6-6
cdr3_aa: ASSRPGGNTEAF

v_call: TRBV7-2
cdr3_aa: ASSPERADTQY

v_call: TRBV28
cdr3_aa: ASSLIGTEERGYT

v_call: TRBV2
cdr3_aa: ASSALWGVGYEQY

v_call: TRBV5-1
cdr3_aa: ASSLAMDREQF

v_call: TRBV27
cdr3_aa: ASSAALAAFTDTQY

v_call: TRBV2
cdr3_aa: ASCQTVDTQY

v_call: TRBV9
cdr3_aa: ATGQGPNTEAF

v_call: TRBV7-8
cdr3_aa: ASSLATGGANTGELF

v_call: TRBV11-2
cdr3_aa: ASSLAADTQY

v_call: TRBV28
cdr3_aa: ASSFPTSTDTQY

v_call: TRBV30
cdr3_aa: AWTQAGGSFY

v_call: TRBV6-1
cdr3_aa: ASSGTDKNIQY

v_call: TRBV7-9
cdr3_aa: ASSTPLGSANTGELF

v_call: TRBV27
cdr3_aa: ASSQGPVRYQPQH

v_call: TRBV2
cdr3_aa: ASRETSGKADTQY

v_call: TRBV27
cdr3_aa: ASSLEAGFGQY

v_call: TRBV28
cdr3_aa: ASSFRERAPWWQGISETQY

v_call: TRBV10-1
cdr3_aa: ASSDSEVYNEQF

v_call: TRBV27
cdr3_aa: ASRQGNNYGYT

v_call: TRBV10-3
cdr3_aa: AIKREGPSSGANVLT

v_call: TRBV19
cdr3_aa: ASSIGTSEFYYNEQF

v_call: TRBV21-1
cdr3_aa: ASSKKGDRGQETQY

v_call: TRBV7-2
cdr3_aa: ASSSGTSNEQF

v_call: TRBV28
cdr3_aa: ASSPTVNNEQF

v_call: TRBV11-2
cdr3_aa: ASSSGTGYDTEAF

v_call: TRBV19
cdr3_aa: ASSLRYSGQGGKTTYEQY

v_call: TRBV5-1
cdr3_aa: ASSPSGKRENEQF

v_call: TRBV6-5
cdr3_aa: ASSYSAGAEGTIY

v_call: TRBV7-2
cdr3_aa: ASSPGLSRGYT

v_call: TRBV7-2
cdr3_aa: ASSLVSGDTGELF

v_call: TRBV29-1
cdr3_aa: SVSESLFNEKLF

v_call: TRBV29-1
cdr3_aa: SGGQGAAYEQY

v_call: TRBV19
cdr3_aa: ASSMGEGTGELF

v_call: TRBV28
cdr3_aa: ASSLSRKADWADTQY

v_call: TRBV13
cdr3_aa: ASSPYRGRTDTQY

v_call: TRBV2
cdr3_aa: ASRAGTSGRSEQF

v_call: TRBV5-4
cdr3_aa: ASSFDSGAAEAF

v_call: TRBV11-2
cdr3_aa: ASSPNTGGADTQY

v_call: TRBV10-1
cdr3_aa: ASSAGLAGNYEQY

v_call: TRBV6-5
cdr3_aa: ASHLLGSGNEQF

v_call: TRBV11-2
cdr3_aa: ASSLFSGVVYEQY

v_call: TRBV19
cdr3_aa: ASSIVGGQGARNEQY

v_call: TRBV15
cdr3_aa: ATTSNRGAGEKLF